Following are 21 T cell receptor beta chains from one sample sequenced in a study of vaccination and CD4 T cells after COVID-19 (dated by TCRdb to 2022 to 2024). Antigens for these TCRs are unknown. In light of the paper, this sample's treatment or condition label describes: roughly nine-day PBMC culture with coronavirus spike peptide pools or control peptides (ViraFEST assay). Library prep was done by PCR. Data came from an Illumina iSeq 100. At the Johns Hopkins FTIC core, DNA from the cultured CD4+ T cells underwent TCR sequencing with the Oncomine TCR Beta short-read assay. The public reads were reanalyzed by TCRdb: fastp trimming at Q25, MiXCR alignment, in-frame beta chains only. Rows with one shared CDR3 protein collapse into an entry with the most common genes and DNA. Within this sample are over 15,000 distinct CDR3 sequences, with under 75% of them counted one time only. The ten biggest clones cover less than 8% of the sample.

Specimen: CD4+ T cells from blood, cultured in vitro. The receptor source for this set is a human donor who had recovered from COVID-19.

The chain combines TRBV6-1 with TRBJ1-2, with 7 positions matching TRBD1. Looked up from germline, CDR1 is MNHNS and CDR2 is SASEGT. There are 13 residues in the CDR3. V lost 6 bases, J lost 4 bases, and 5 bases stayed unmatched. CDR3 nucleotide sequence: TGTGCCAGCAGGGCGACAGGGATCTATGGCTACACCTTC. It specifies CASRATGIYGYTF.

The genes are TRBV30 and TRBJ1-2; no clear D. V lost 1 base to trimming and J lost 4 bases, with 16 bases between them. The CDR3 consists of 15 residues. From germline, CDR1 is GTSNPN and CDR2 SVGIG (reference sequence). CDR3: CAWSGSPGYGYGYTF. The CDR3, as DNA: TGTGCCTGGAGTGGGTCCCCTGGGTATGGCTATGGCTACACCTTC. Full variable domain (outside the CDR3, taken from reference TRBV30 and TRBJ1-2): SQTIHQWPATLVQPVGSPLSLECTVEGTSNPNLYWYRQAAGRGLQLLFYSVGIGQISSEVPQNLSASRPQDRQFILSSKKLLLSDSGFYLCAWSGSPGYGYGYTFGSGTRLTVV.

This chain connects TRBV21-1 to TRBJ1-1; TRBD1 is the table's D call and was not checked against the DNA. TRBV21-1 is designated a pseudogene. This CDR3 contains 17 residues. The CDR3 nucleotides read TGTGCCAGCAGCACCTCGAGGGGACAGGGCCTGATGGTTGAAGCTTTCTTT. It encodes CASSTSRGQGLMVEAFF.

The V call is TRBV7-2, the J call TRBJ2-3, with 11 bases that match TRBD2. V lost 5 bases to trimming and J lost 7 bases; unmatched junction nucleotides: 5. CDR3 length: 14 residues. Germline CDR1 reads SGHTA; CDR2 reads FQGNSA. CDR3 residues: CASSSRLAGYTQYF. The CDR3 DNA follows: TGTGCCAGCAGCAGCCGACTAGCGGGGTATACGCAGTATTTT.

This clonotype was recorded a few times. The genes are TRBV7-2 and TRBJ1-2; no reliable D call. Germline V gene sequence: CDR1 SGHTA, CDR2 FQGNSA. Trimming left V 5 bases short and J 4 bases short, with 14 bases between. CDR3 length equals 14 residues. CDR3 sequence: CASSRGILSYGYTF. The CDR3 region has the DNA TGTGCCAGCAGCCGCGGGATACTTAGCTATGGCTACACCTTC.

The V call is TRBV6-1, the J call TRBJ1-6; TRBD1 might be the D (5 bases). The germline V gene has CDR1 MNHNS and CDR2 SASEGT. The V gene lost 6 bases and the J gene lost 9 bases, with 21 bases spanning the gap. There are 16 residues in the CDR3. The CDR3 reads CASSRFRDSPSSPLHF. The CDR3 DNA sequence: TGTGCCAGCAGCCGATTTCGGGACTCCCCCAGTTCACCCCTCCACTTT.

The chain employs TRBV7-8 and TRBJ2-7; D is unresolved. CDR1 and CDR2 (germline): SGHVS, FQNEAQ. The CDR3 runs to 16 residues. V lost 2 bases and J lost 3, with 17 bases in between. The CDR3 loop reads CASSLSGNRVNYEQYF. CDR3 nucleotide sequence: TGTGCCAGCAGCTTAAGTGGGAATAGGGTGAACTACGAGCAGTACTTC. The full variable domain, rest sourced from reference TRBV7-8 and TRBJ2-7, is GAGVSQSPRYKVAKRGQDVALRCDPISGHVSLFWYQQALGQGPEFLTYFQNEAQLDKSGLPSDRFFAERPEGSVSTLKIQRTQQEDSAVYLCASSLSGNRVNYEQYFGPGTRLTVT.

Here the CDR3 reads CSASPLRIAGGGTDTQYF. In nucleotides, the CDR3 is TGCAGTGCGAGCCCCCTTAGAATAGCGGGAGGAGGGACAGATACGCAGTATTTT. The J gene is TRBJ2-3, the V gene TRBV20-1, with 10 nucleotides matching TRBD2. CDR1 is DFQATT and CDR2 is SNEGSKA in the germline V gene (reference sequence). CDR3 length: 18 amino acids. The junction had 18 bases not matched to a gene; V was cut back by 6 bases and J by 3 bases.

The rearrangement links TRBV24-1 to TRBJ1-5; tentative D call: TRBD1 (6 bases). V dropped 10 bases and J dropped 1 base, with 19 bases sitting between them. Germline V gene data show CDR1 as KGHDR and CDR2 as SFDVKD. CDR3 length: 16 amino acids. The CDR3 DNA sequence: TGTGCCACGAAACCGAGGGGGACACTAAGCAATCAGCCCCAGCATTTT. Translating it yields CATKPRGTLSNQPQHF.

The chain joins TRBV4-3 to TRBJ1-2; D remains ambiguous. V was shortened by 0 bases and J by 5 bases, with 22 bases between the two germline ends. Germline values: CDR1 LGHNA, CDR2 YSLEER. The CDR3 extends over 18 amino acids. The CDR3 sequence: CASSQDLYDGPKPYGYTF. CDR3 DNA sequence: TGCGCCAGCAGCCAAGATTTATACGACGGACCGAAGCCTTATGGCTACACCTTC.

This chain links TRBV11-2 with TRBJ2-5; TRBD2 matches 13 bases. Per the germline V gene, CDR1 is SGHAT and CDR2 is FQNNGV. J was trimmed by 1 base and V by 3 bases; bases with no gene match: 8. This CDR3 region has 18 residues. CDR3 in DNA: TGTGCCAGCAGCTTCGGGACTAGCGGGGTTTCGCGCCAAGAGACCCAGTACTTC. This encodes CASSFGTSGVSRQETQYF.

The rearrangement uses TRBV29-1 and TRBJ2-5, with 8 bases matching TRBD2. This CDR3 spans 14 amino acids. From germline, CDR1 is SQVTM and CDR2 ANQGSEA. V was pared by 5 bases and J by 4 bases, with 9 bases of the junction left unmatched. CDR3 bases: TGCAGCGTTCCCAGGCGGGGGGCGGGAGAGACCCAGTACTTC. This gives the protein CSVPRRGAGETQYF.

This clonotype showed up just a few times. Here the CDR3 reads CASSESWTHTEAFF. The CDR3 bases are TGTGCCAGCAGTGAAAGTTGGACCCACACTGAAGCTTTCTTT. The chain employs TRBV6-1 and TRBJ1-1, with D unclear. The CDR3 consists of 14 residues. Germline V gene sequence: CDR1 MNHNS, CDR2 SASEGT. V was pared by 2 bases and J by 3 bases, with 10 bases between.

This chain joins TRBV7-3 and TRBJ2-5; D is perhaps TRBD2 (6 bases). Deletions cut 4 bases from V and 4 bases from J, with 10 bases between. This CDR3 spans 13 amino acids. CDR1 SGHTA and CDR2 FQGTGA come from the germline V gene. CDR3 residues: CASSYGGLETQYF. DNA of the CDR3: TGTGCCAGCAGCTATGGAGGGCTAGAGACCCAGTACTTC.

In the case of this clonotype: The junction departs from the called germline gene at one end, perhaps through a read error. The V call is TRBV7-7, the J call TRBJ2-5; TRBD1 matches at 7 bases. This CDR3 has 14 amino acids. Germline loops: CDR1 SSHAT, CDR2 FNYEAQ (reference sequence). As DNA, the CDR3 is TGTGCTAGCAGCTTGGACACAGGGGTCGAGACCCAGTACTTC. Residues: CASSLDTGVETQYF.

The CDR3 region is CASSRLGNQPQHF. CDR3 in DNA: TGTGCCAGCAGCCGACTGGGGAATCAGCCCCAGCATTTT. V and J are TRBV5-5 and TRBJ1-5; D gene unclear. CDR1 and CDR2 from the germline V gene are SGHKS and YYEKEE (reference sequence). The CDR3 contains 13 residues. V lost 4 bases and J lost 4, with 9 bases in between.

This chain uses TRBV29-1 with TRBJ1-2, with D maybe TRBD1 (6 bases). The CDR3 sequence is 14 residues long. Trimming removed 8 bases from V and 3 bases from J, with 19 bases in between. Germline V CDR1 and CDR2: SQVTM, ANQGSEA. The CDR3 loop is CSISRGGADYGYTF. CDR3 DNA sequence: TGCAGCATTTCTAGGGGGGGCGCGGACTATGGCTACACCTTC.

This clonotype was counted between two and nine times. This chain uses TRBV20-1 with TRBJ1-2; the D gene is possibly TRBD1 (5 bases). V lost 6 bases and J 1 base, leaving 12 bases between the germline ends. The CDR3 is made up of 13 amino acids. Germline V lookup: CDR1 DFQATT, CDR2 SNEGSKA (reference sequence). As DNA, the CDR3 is TGCAGTGCCGTGGTGGGGGGTAACTATGGCTACACCTTC. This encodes CSAVVGGNYGYTF.

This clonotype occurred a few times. CDR3 bases: TGCGCCAGCAGCTTGGTGCCCGGACAGGGTGAGCAGTTCTTC. Amino acids: CASSLVPGQGEQFF. The chain combines TRBV5-1 with TRBJ2-1; 8 bases map to TRBD1. Germline-derived CDR1 and CDR2 are SGHRS and YFSETQ. The CDR3 consists of 14 residues. The trim removed 0 bases at V and 9 bases at J, leaving 5 bases unmatched.

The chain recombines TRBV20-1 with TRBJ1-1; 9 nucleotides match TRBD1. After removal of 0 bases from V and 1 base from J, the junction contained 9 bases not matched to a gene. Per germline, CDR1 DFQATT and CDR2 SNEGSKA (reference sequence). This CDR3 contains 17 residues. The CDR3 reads CSARDPGTGRGNTEAFF. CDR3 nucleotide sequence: TGCAGTGCTAGAGATCCCGGGACAGGGAGGGGGAACACTGAAGCTTTCTTT.

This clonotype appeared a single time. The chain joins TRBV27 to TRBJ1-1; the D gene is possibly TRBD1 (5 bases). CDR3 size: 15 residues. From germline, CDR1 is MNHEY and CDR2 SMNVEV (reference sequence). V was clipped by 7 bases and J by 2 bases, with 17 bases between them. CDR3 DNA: TGTGCCAGCAAATCATGGGGCGGAATTAACACTGAAGCTTTCTTT. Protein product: CASKSWGGINTEAFF.